This TCR beta chain appears in the sequencing data of a study of T-cell reconstitution after alpha-beta-depleted transplantation in children. Preparation of the TCRbeta library was carried out with unique molecular identifiers. TCRdb processed the PCR reads anew with MiXCR; each CDR3 protein has one entry. Of some 400,000 distinct CDR3 sequences detected, roughly 20% appear once; the ten largest clones hold approximately 3.8%. This clonotype showed up many times. This CDR3 is built from 15 residues. Trimming left V 2 bases short and J 1 base short, with 9 bases between. Germline assignment: CDR1 MGHRA and CDR2 YSYEKL.

The chain links TRBV4-1 to TRBJ1-5; no firm D call. The receptor was isolated from a human donor who donated a stem cell graft to a child with acute myeloid leukemia. The source was PBMCs from the stem cell graft donor, collected from the stem cell graft. This CDR3 reads CASSQTATSNQPQHF. The CDR3 DNA sequence: TGCGCCAGCAGCCAAACTGCGACCAGCAATCAGCCCCAGCATTTT.